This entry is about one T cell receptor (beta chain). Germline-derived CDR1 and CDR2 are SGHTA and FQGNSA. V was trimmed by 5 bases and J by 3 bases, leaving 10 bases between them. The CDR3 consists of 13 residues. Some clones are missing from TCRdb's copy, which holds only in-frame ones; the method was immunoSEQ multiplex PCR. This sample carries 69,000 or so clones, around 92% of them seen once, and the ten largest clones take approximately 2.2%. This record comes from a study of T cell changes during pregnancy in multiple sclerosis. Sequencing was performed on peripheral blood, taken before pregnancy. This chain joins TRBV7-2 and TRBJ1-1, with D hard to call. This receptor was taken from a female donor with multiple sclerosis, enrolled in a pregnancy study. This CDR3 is CASSLQLDTEAFF. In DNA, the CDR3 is TGTGCCAGCAGCCTTCAACTGGACACTGAAGCTTTCTTT.